This TCR beta chain is from a study of blood T cell repertoires in COVID-19. Methods used by the authors: Reference gene primer amplification yielded estimated nucleated cell counts. Repertoires were generated with immunoSEQ multiplex PCR, while TCRdb's copy carries only in-frame clones and drops some. For V, J and clone size, that table is used; D and trimming come from the DNA. The table lists roughly 220,000 clones, around 85% of them singletons. V lost 0 bases, J lost 10 bases, and 16 bases lay in between. Germline CDR1 is MNHEY and CDR2 is SMNVEV (reference sequence). The CDR3 has 15 residues. The chain links TRBV27 to TRBJ2-1, with a weak D call TRBD2 (6 bases). Sequencing was done on a sample of PBMCs or T cells enriched from blood (not recorded which). The origin of this receptor is a woman aged 40 to 49 with acute COVID-19. The CDR3 DNA sequence: TGTGCCAGCAGTTTATCGGCGCAGGGAGGTAGCGAGCAGTTCTTC. It specifies CASSLSAQGGSEQFF.